The rows below give T cell receptor beta chains drawn from one sample of a study of regulatory and conventional T cells in RAG deficiency. Generated by immunoSEQ multiplex PCR, the TCRdb table keeps only in-frame clones and is missing some. This table has roughly 35,000 clones, 89% appearing once. These data were also reused for a study on regulatory T cells.

Sequenced: CD8+ T cells sorted from blood. The receptors were sampled from a human donor in good health. Each CDR3 is given with its conserved first and last residue. A D gene is named only where the DNA matches it firmly. Rows give clone size only sometimes, using once, few, many, or a class for an expanded clone.

clone size,V gene,D gene,J gene,CDR3 DNA,CDR3 protein
.,TRBV28,.,TRBJ1-1,TGTGCCAGCAATGGGGCAATGAACACTGAAGCTTTCTTT,CASNGAMNTEAFF
.,TRBV7-3,.,TRBJ2-1,TGTGCCAGCAGCAATATGGGCAATGAGCAGTTCTTC,CASSNMGNEQFF
.,TRBV6-5,TRBD1,TRBJ2-5,TGTGCCAGCACTACCGGGACAGCCCAAGAGACCCAGTACTTC,CASTTGTAQETQYF
.,TRBV9,.,TRBJ2-3,TGTGCCAGCAGCGTAGTGTCAGATACGCAGTATTTT,CASSVVSDTQYF
.,TRBV4-2,TRBD2,TRBJ2-2,TGTGCCAGCAGCCAAGACCAGCAAGGCGGGGGGCACTCCGGGGAGCTGTTTTTT,CASSQDQQGGGHSGELFF
.,TRBV30,TRBD1,TRBJ1-6,TGTGCCTGGAGCCCCGGACAGGTTAATTCACCCCTCCACTTT,CAWSPGQVNSPLHF
.,TRBV10-1,.,TRBJ1-1,TGCGCCAGCAGTGGGGGCACCAGGGAAGTGAACACTGAAGCTTTCTTT,CASSGGTREVNTEAFF
.,TRBV14,TRBD2,TRBJ2-7,TGTGCCAGCAGCGTGACTAGCGTCCCCTCCTACGAGCAGTACTTC,CASSVTSVPSYEQYF
few,TRBV7-6,TRBD2,TRBJ2-5,TGTGCCAGCAGCTTAGGGGCGGGGGTAGAGACCCAGTACTTC,CASSLGAGVETQYF
.,TRBV14,TRBD2,TRBJ2-1,TGTGCCAGCAGCCAAGAAGGACTAGCGGGATACAATGAGCAGTTCTTC,CASSQEGLAGYNEQFF
.,TRBV19,.,TRBJ1-2,TGTGCCAGTAGTACTCTTAGGGACTTCTCCTATGGCTACACCTTC,CASSTLRDFSYGYTF
.,TRBV19,TRBD2,TRBJ2-1,TGTGCCAGTAGTAACGGGGGGAGCTCCTACAATGAGCAGTTCTTC,CASSNGGSSYNEQFF
.,TRBV10-3,.,TRBJ2-3,TGTGCCACCCTGCATGCTAGCGACCGCACAGATACGCAGTATTTT,CATLHASDRTDTQYF
.,TRBV5-1,TRBD1,TRBJ1-2,TGCGCCAGCAGCTTACGGACAGGGGGCGCCAGCTACACCTTC,CASSLRTGGASYTF
.,TRBV6-4,.,TRBJ2-1,TGTGCCAGCAGTGACTCTTGGGGGTCGGAGCAGTTCTTC,CASSDSWGSEQFF
.,TRBV2,.,TRBJ2-1,TGTGCCAGCAGTCGTGAGGGAACCACCTCGGATGAGCAGTTCTTC,CASSREGTTSDEQFF
.,TRBV19,TRBD2,TRBJ2-5,TGTGCCAGTAGTATGTCTAGGGCTAGCGGGGGTAAGACCCAGTACTTC,CASSMSRASGGKTQYF
once,TRBV4-1,.,TRBJ2-4,TGCGCCAGCAGCCCCAACGAGAGGGAGATTCAGTACTTC,CASSPNEREIQYF
.,TRBV5-1,TRBD1,TRBJ1-5,TGCGCCAGCAGACCGGACAGGGGTCGCAATCAGCCCCAGCATTTT,CASRPDRGRNQPQHF
.,TRBV4-1,.,TRBJ1-5,TGCGCCAGCAGACCTGAGGTGGGGGCCCATCAGCCCCAGCATTTT,CASRPEVGAHQPQHF
.,TRBV9,.,TRBJ1-2,TGTGCCAGCAGCCCCCCCGACCCAAGGGTACGGTATGGCTACACCTTC,CASSPPDPRVRYGYTF
.,TRBV7-8,TRBD2,TRBJ2-1,TGTGCCAGCAGCGGATGGACTAGCGGGGGTTTGCAGTTCTTC,CASSGWTSGGLQFF
.,TRBV6-1,.,TRBJ1-2,TGTGCCAGCAGGCCCACCCGGGGAAGGGTTGGCTACACCTTC,CASRPTRGRVGYTF
.,TRBV29-1,TRBD1,TRBJ1-2,TGCAGCGTCGATGGACAGGGTAGGGATGGCTACACCTTC,CSVDGQGRDGYTF
.,TRBV19,TRBD1,TRBJ1-5,TGTGCCAGTAGTATTTACGGGGACAGGAATCAGCCCCAGCATTTT,CASSIYGDRNQPQHF
.,TRBV18,.,TRBJ1-4,TGTGCCAGCTCACCGGGGGAAAAACTGTTTTTT,CASSPGEKLFF
once,TRBV2,.,TRBJ2-7,TGTGCCAGCAGGGAGACGCTATCGGGAGAGCAGTACTTC,CASRETLSGEQYF
.,TRBV28,TRBD1,TRBJ2-7,TGTGCCAGCAGTTTAGGGCCGGCAGGGGGCTTCGAGCAGTACTTC,CASSLGPAGGFEQYF
once,TRBV28,.,TRBJ2-5,TGTGCCAGCAGTTTATTCCAAGAGACCCAGTACTTC,CASSLFQETQYF
.,TRBV28,TRBD1,TRBJ1-2,TGTGCCAGCAGTTTGACAGGGCATTTCTATGGCTACACCTTC,CASSLTGHFYGYTF
.,TRBV4-1,.,TRBJ2-2,TGCGCCAGCAGCCAACCCGGGGGCAGCGGCGGGGAGCTGTTTTTT,CASSQPGGSGGELFF
.,TRBV4-1,TRBD2,TRBJ2-1,TGCGCCAGCAGCTTTTCGGGGGGGTACAATGAGCAGTTCTTC,CASSFSGGYNEQFF
.,TRBV19,TRBD1,TRBJ2-5,TGTGCCAGTAGTACAAGGACAGGGTACCAAGAGACCCAGTACTTC,CASSTRTGYQETQYF
.,TRBV30,.,TRBJ1-1,TGTGCCTGGAGACGAGCGGGGACCACTGAAGCTTTCTTT,CAWRRAGTTEAFF
.,TRBV9,TRBD2,TRBJ2-1,TGTGCCAGCGGGAGGGAGTTGCATGAGCAGTTCTTC,CASGRELHEQFF
.,TRBV4-1,.,TRBJ2-1,TGCGCCAGCAGCCAAAGGGTTAGTGGTTACACCTACAATGAGCAGTTCTTC,CASSQRVSGYTYNEQFF
.,TRBV29-1,.,TRBJ1-1,TGCAGCGCCGCGGGTCGGCCGGGCACTGAAGCTTTCTTT,CSAAGRPGTEAFF
.,TRBV4-2,.,TRBJ2-2,TGTGCCAGCAGCCAAATGCCTAGCCCGAACACCGGGGAGCTGTTTTTT,CASSQMPSPNTGELFF
.,TRBV7-3,.,TRBJ2-6,TGTGCCAGCAGCACACAGGTGACCCCCGTCCTGACTTTC,CASSTQVTPVLTF
.,TRBV10-3,TRBD2,TRBJ2-3,TGTGCCATTGGGATCGGGGGAGCGGGGCCAGATACGCAGTATTTT,CAIGIGGAGPDTQYF
.,TRBV18,.,TRBJ2-7,TGTGCCAGCTCACCAGACCTGGGTTACGAGCAGTACTTC,CASSPDLGYEQYF
.,TRBV6-1,.,TRBJ2-7,TGTGCCAGCAGCTCCCGCGAGCAGTACTTC,CASSSREQYF
.,TRBV28,.,TRBJ1-1,TGTGCCAGCAGTTTTACAGGGAGCCCTGAAGCTTTCTTT,CASSFTGSPEAFF
.,TRBV25-1,.,TRBJ1-1,TGTGCCAGCAGTGAAAGTCTGACAGTTGATCGGGGAGCTTTCTTT,CASSESLTVDRGAFF
.,TRBV2,TRBD1,TRBJ2-7,TGTGCCAGCAGGAGGGACAGGGGGCAAGTACGAACCTACGAGCAGTACTTC,CASRRDRGQVRTYEQYF